This is a list of T cell receptor beta chains from one sample in a study of T cell repertoires in cytomegalovirus infection. TCRdb recomputed calls from the reads with MiXCR, one row per CDR3 protein. This sample yields just over 450,000 distinct CDR3 sequences, of which about 42% are seen a single time; 40% to 50% belongs to the top ten. No antigen has been identified for these receptors. This material consisted of cultured PBMCs, taken from culture after CMV antigen stimulation. These TCRs come from a human donor in good health (CMV status not recorded). Some clones in this sample may be carry-over from other donors' samples. CDR3s include the opening cysteine and the closing phenylalanine or tryptophan. The D gene is left open where the match is weak. Part of the rows lack a size; the others show once, few, many or a class for expanded clones.

v_call,cdr3_length,clone_size,d_call,cdr3_aa
TRBV7-9,14,-,-,CASSRTGFSYEQYF
TRBV6-2/TRBV6-3,12,-,-,CASSRGQGEQFF
TRBV7-2,14,-,-,CASSLQPNQETQYF
TRBV7-6,16,once,-,CASSLAPRGSTGELFF
TRBV7-2,15,-,-,CASSFAFGSTDTQYF
TRBV7-2,16,-,TRBD2,CASSLVPGLVTGELFF
TRBV28,14,-,-,CASSLVATGYGYTF
TRBV7-2,15,many,TRBD2,CASSLVIAGGHEQFF
TRBV5-6,15,-,TRBD2,CASSSPPAGGETQYF
TRBV11-2,16,-,TRBD2,CASSFSSGYRYNEQFF
TRBV24-1,11,few,-,CATSDSYEQYF
TRBV4-2,13,few,-,CASSQPIGDEQYF
TRBV7-8,15,once,-,CASSLVGVTEMGYTF
TRBV19,15,-,-,CASSWTTSSYNEQFF
TRBV12-3/TRBV12-4,15,few,TRBD2,CASSFGSGGAHEQFF
TRBV15,16,-,-,CATSRDLGRGNTEAFF
TRBV6-5,16,-,-,CASRRTLRGGKNTIYF
TRBV6-2/TRBV6-3,18,few,TRBD2,CASSYSPGTSGLQETQYF
TRBV12-3/TRBV12-4,13,few,-,CASSLGGRAPQHF
TRBV7-9,15,few,-,CASSQNEVYGQPQHF
TRBV7-2,15,few,TRBD1,CASSLVGQGFYEQYF
TRBV7-8,14,-,-,CASCIRTLQETQYF
TRBV6-6,15,-,TRBD2,CASRLLAGAKNEQFF
TRBV12-3/TRBV12-4,14,many,TRBD1,CASSVGQGDTEAFF
TRBV15,13,-,TRBD1,CAVGWDRYNEQFF
TRBV27,15,once,TRBD2,CASSFLGLAYNEQFF
TRBV7-6,14,-,-,CASSLAANTRELFF
TRBV4-3,13,-,TRBD1,CASRKTGTYEQYF
TRBV6-2/TRBV6-3,16,-,-,CASSYAQGGGTGELFF
TRBV6-1,15,few,TRBD1,CASSSPGQGAHEQYF
TRBV7-4,17,few,-,CASSPRVGGVSNEKLFF
TRBV7-2,17,-,-,CASSTPLGGGATDTQYF
TRBV7-9,16,-,-,CASSWIGGKSSYEQYF
TRBV4-1,12,-,-,CASSQGAGGQYF
TRBV5-5,15,once,-,CASRYGDSGANVLTF